A selection of T cell receptor beta chains follows, all from one sample in a study of CD8 T cells in Susac syndrome. TCRdb ran MiXCR on the immunoSEQ multiplex PCR reads and lists one entry per CDR3 protein. The repertoire includes roughly 160,000 distinct CDR3 sequences, about 96% of them detected once, and around 0.12% sits in the top ten. Sequencing used CD4+ T cells from PBMCs. These TCRs come from a human donor with Susac syndrome. The CDR3 runs from the conserved cysteine through the conserved F or W. D genes are given only for firm matches. Clone sizes are given selectively: once, few, many, or a class where the clone is expanded.

V	D	length	J	size	CDR3	DNA
TRBV29-1	NA	12	TRBJ1-2	NA	CSVGGRTGGYTF	TGCAGCGTTGGGGGACGCACTGGGGGCTACACCTTC
TRBV28	NA	13	TRBJ2-1	NA	CASRRTAHNEQFF	TGTGCCAGCAGAAGGACAGCCCACAATGAGCAGTTCTTC
TRBV2	TRBD1	14	TRBJ2-5	NA	CASRADRVQETQYF	TGTGCCAGCAGAGCCGACAGGGTCCAAGAGACCCAGTACTTC
TRBV30	NA	12	TRBJ1-1	NA	CAWSVRIDEAFF	TGTGCCTGGAGTGTACGGATAGATGAAGCTTTCTTT
TRBV20-1	TRBD1	13	TRBJ2-3	NA	CSARGQSTDTQYF	TGCAGTGCTAGGGGACAGAGCACAGATACGCAGTATTTT
TRBV12-3/TRBV12-4	NA	16	TRBJ1-4	NA	CASSPDLTQTDEKLFF	TGTGCCAGCAGTCCCGACCTCACCCAAACTGATGAAAAACTGTTTTTT
TRBV5-6	NA	16	TRBJ2-1	NA	CASRSEIGGPVFEQFF	TGTGCCAGCAGGTCGGAGATCGGCGGGCCAGTCTTTGAGCAGTTCTTC
TRBV29-1	NA	13	TRBJ1-1	NA	CSVEPQRNTEAFF	TGCAGCGTTGAACCGCAACGGAACACTGAAGCTTTCTTT
TRBV7-8	TRBD2	18	TRBJ2-5	once	CASSSGLAGVPGEETQYF	TGTGCCAGCAGCTCGGGACTAGCGGGAGTCCCCGGGGAAGAGACCCAGTACTTC
TRBV5-1	NA	14	TRBJ2-4	NA	CASSFGARGNIQYF	TGCGCCAGCAGTTTTGGCGCCAGGGGAAACATTCAGTACTTC
TRBV9	TRBD2	16	TRBJ2-5	NA	CASSVGERETQETQYF	TGTGCCAGCAGCGTGGGGGAGCGGGAGACCCAAGAGACCCAGTACTTC
TRBV29-1	TRBD1	15	TRBJ2-4	NA	CSVELPGTVKNIQYF	TGCAGCGTTGAGCTTCCCGGGACAGTGAAAAACATTCAGTACTTC
TRBV7-6	TRBD1	16	TRBJ2-3	NA	CASSSRQGKTTDTQYF	TGTGCCAGCAGCTCCCGACAGGGCAAAACCACAGATACGCAGTATTTT
TRBV20-1	NA	12	TRBJ1-5	NA	CSATGTDQPQHF	TGCAGTGCTACAGGCACAGATCAGCCCCAGCATTTT
TRBV28	NA	12	TRBJ2-1	NA	CASSSRAEEQFF	TGTGCCAGCAGTTCTCGGGCGGAAGAGCAGTTCTTC
TRBV2	TRBD1	12	TRBJ1-2	NA	CARRTGSDGYTF	TGTGCCCGAAGGACAGGGTCTGATGGCTACACCTTC
TRBV27	NA	12	TRBJ1-1	NA	CASSWGGEEAFF	TGTGCCAGCAGTTGGGGGGGCGAAGAAGCTTTCTTT
TRBV25-1	TRBD1	15	TRBJ2-1	NA	CASSDIRGPWDEQFF	TGTGCCAGCAGTGACATCAGGGGGCCTTGGGATGAGCAGTTCTTC
TRBV7-3	NA	14	TRBJ2-3	NA	CASSLGATPDTQYF	TGTGCCAGCAGCCTCGGGGCGACGCCAGATACGCAGTATTTT
TRBV18	NA	15	TRBJ1-1	NA	CASSLKGGGSTEAFF	TGTGCCAGCTCCCTGAAAGGTGGGGGCAGTACTGAAGCTTTCTTT
TRBV19	NA	14	TRBJ2-1	NA	CASSNPPHDNEQFF	TGTGCCAGTAGTAACCCCCCCCACGACAATGAGCAGTTCTTC
TRBV12-3/TRBV12-4	TRBD1	14	TRBJ2-7	NA	CASSRDRGSYEQYF	TGTGCCAGCAGCCGGGACAGGGGCTCCTACGAGCAGTACTTC
TRBV7-2	TRBD1	15	TRBJ1-5	once	CASSPGQGARQPQHF	TGTGCCAGCAGTCCGGGACAGGGGGCTCGGCAGCCCCAGCATTTT
TRBV6-5	TRBD2	15	TRBJ2-7	NA	CATLASSGGSYEQYF	TGTGCCACCCTCGCGTCTAGCGGAGGCTCCTACGAGCAGTACTTC
TRBV20-1	NA	15	TRBJ1-2	NA	CSARDQTGGGYGYTF	TGCAGTGCTAGAGATCAGACCGGAGGAGGCTATGGCTACACCTTC
TRBV11-2	NA	17	TRBJ2-2	once	CASSLGDSGRRPGELFF	TGTGCCAGCAGCTTAGGTGACTCGGGACGCCGTCCCGGGGAGCTGTTTTTT
TRBV5-1	TRBD2	16	TRBJ2-7	NA	CASSLTSGRKSYEQYF	TGCGCCAGCAGCTTGACTAGCGGGAGAAAGTCCTACGAGCAGTACTTC
TRBV15	TRBD2	15	TRBJ2-5	NA	CATSRSRTWEGTQYF	TGTGCCACCAGCAGATCCCGGACCTGGGAGGGGACCCAGTACTTC
TRBV28	NA	16	TRBJ2-2	NA	CASSYQRMVNTGELFF	TGTGCCAGCAGTTACCAACGGATGGTAAACACCGGGGAGCTGTTTTTT
TRBV29-1	NA	12	TRBJ2-5	NA	CSAGRYQETQYF	TGCAGCGCCGGACGGTACCAAGAGACCCAGTACTTC
TRBV9	NA	16	TRBJ2-1	NA	CASSALREAVYNEQFF	TGTGCCAGCAGCGCTTTAAGGGAGGCGGTCTACAATGAGCAGTTCTTC
TRBV29-1	NA	12	TRBJ2-7	NA	CSATGHHYEQYF	TGCAGCGCAACGGGACACCACTACGAGCAGTACTTC
TRBV20-1	NA	12	TRBJ2-4	NA	CSAETGGFIQYF	TGCAGTGCAGAAACCGGAGGGTTCATTCAGTACTTC
TRBV14	NA	15	TRBJ2-5	NA	CASSHHGGYQETQYF	TGTGCCAGCAGCCACCATGGGGGCTACCAAGAGACCCAGTACTTC
TRBV6-6	NA	14	TRBJ1-1	NA	CASDWQGENTEAFF	TGTGCCAGCGACTGGCAGGGAGAGAACACTGAAGCTTTCTTT
TRBV15	TRBD1	16	TRBJ2-7	NA	CATSAQGTGGFYEQYF	TGTGCCACCAGCGCGCAGGGGACAGGGGGATTCTACGAGCAGTACTTC
TRBV10-3	NA	12	TRBJ2-7	once	CAISGGTNEQYF	TGTGCCATCAGTGGGGGGACCAACGAGCAGTACTTC
TRBV4-3	NA	16	TRBJ1-2	NA	CASSQDGQDAWGSYTF	TGCGCCAGCAGCCAAGACGGGCAGGACGCCTGGGGTAGCTACACCTTC
TRBV15	TRBD1	18	TRBJ2-6	NA	CATSRTGGSSSGANVLTF	TGTGCCACCAGCAGGACAGGGGGGTCCTCCTCTGGGGCCAACGTCCTGACTTTC
TRBV30	TRBD2	13	TRBJ2-1	NA	CAWSVRRESDGFF	TGTGCCTGGAGTGTACGGCGGGAGTCCGACGGGTTCTTC
TRBV20-1	NA	14	TRBJ2-3	NA	CSARKGSGTDTQYF	TGCAGTGCTAGAAAGGGTAGTGGGACAGATACGCAGTATTTT
TRBV5-1	TRBD2	14	TRBJ2-3	NA	CASSFLAGTDTQYF	TGCGCCAGCAGCTTTCTAGCGGGCACAGATACGCAGTATTTT
TRBV12-3/TRBV12-4	TRBD2	15	TRBJ2-7	once	CASSSTSGQAFEQYF	TGTGCCAGCAGTTCTACTAGCGGTCAAGCTTTCGAGCAGTACTTC
TRBV3-1	NA	12	TRBJ2-1	NA	CASSQVLNEQFF	TGTGCCAGCAGCCAAGTGTTAAATGAGCAGTTCTTC
TRBV5-1	TRBD1	14	TRBJ1-4	once	CASSYRGLSEKLFF	TGCGCCAGCAGCTACAGGGGGTTAAGTGAAAAACTGTTTTTT
TRBV28	NA	14	TRBJ2-7	NA	CASSFAGSSYEQYF	TGTGCCAGCAGTTTTGCAGGGAGCTCCTACGAGCAGTACTTC
TRBV20-1	TRBD1	15	TRBJ2-5	NA	CSARYLGQGTETQYF	TGCAGTGCTAGATATTTGGGACAGGGGACGGAGACCCAGTACTTC
TRBV19	TRBD2	14	TRBJ2-1	NA	CASSARLAGEEQFF	TGTGCCAGTAGTGCTCGACTAGCGGGAGAGGAGCAGTTCTTC
TRBV28	NA	12	TRBJ2-7	once	CASASPTYEQYF	TGTGCCAGCGCCTCACCTACCTACGAGCAGTACTTC
TRBV5-4	NA	18	TRBJ1-2	NA	CASSLVPSQEGGQYGYTF	TGTGCCAGCAGCTTGGTACCAAGTCAGGAGGGAGGGCAATATGGCTACACCTTC
TRBV4-2	NA	14	TRBJ2-7	NA	CASSPTGGGYEQYF	TGTGCCAGCAGCCCGACCGGGGGAGGCTACGAGCAGTACTTC
TRBV11-2	TRBD2	15	TRBJ2-1	once	CASSFRAGRYNEQFF	TGTGCCAGCAGCTTTAGAGCGGGAAGGTACAATGAGCAGTTCTTC